This TCR beta chain derives from a study of blood T cell repertoires in COVID-19. Across the whole study: Specimens from acute and convalescent COVID-19 originated in the United States, Italy and Spain. From T cells, B-cell-depleted T cells, or PBMCs came the material, which was cDNA or gDNA.

In the authors' methods: By means of reference gene primer amplification, nucleated cell counts were estimated. Measured with immunoSEQ multiplex PCR; TCRdb has only the in-frame clones, and not every one. V and J calls and clone size are as listed in that table; D and trimming were resolved from the DNA. The data contain approximately 100,000 clones, roughly 92% of them seen just once; the ten biggest clones take up around 5.7%. Germline V gives CDR1 SGHNT, CDR2 YENEEA. The CDR3 covers 15 residues. Between the trimmed V and J ends, which lost 3 bases and 4 bases, there was a span of 13 bases. Material for sequencing was peripheral blood. This receptor was identified in a man between 65 and 80 years old with acute or convalescent COVID-19. The chain recombines TRBV11-3 with TRBJ2-1; D possibly corresponds to TRBD1 (6 bases). For the CDR3, the DNA is TGTGCCAGCAGCTTTACAGGGACGGTGTACAATGAGCAGTTCTTC. Translation gives CASSFTGTVYNEQFF. Full variable domain (missing parts from reference TRBV11-3 and TRBJ2-1): EAGVVQSPRYKIIEKKQPVAFWCNPISGHNTLYWYLQNLGQGPELLIRYENEEAVDDSQLPKDRFSAERLKGVDSTLKIQPAELGDSAVYLCASSFTGTVYNEQFFGPGTRLTVL.